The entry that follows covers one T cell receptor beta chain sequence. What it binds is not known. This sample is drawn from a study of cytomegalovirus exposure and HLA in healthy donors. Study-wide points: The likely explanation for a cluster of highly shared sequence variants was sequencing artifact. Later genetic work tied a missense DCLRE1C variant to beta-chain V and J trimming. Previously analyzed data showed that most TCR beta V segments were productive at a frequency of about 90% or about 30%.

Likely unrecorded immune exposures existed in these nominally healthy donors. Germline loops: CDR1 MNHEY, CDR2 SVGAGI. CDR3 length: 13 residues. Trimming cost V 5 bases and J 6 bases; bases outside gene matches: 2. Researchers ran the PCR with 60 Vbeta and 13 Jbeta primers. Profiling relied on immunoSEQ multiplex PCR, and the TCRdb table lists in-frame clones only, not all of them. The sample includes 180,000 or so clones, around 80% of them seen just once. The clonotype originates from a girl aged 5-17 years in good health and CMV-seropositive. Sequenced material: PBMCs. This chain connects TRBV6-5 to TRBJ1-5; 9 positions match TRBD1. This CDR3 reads CASSTDRGQPQHF. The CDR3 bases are TGTGCCAGCAGTACGGACAGGGGTCAGCCCCAGCATTTT.